The 26 T cell receptor beta chains below were found in one sample sequenced in a study of blood T cell repertoires in COVID-19. Libraries were prepared by immunoSEQ multiplex PCR; TCRdb keeps only in-frame clonotypes and omits some of them. The repertoire has a few hundred thousand clones, roughly 90% of them found once; the top ten carry roughly 1%. The sequenced sample was PBMCs or T cells enriched from blood (not recorded which). The receptor source for this set is a woman aged 25 to 39 who had recovered from COVID-19.

The chain recombines TRBV7-6 with TRBJ1-2; 9 bases are a match to TRBD1. This CDR3 is built from 16 residues. The junction had 13 bases not matched to a gene; V was cut back by 4 bases and J by 7 bases. The germline CDR1 and CDR2 sequences are SGHVS and FNYEAQ. As DNA, the CDR3 is TGTGCCAGCAGCTCCGATCCCGCGGGACAGGGCGCTGGCTACACCTTC. It translates to CASSSDPAGQGAGYTF.

The CDR3 nucleotides read TGTGCCAGCAGCGTTGGACTAGCGGGGGAGGATACGCAGTATTTT. Translating it yields CASSVGLAGEDTQYF. This sequence joins TRBV9 and TRBJ2-3; TRBD2 matches 13 bases. Looked up from germline, CDR1 is SGDLS and CDR2 is YYNGEE. CDR3 size: 15 residues. V lost 2 bases, J lost 6 bases, and 3 bases stayed unmatched.

The chain's CDR3 is CASSSGQGVPNEKLFF. Here the CDR3 DNA reads TGTGCCAGCAGCTCGGGACAGGGGGTTCCTAATGAAAAACTGTTTTTT. The J gene is TRBJ1-4, the V gene TRBV7-9; 11 nucleotides match TRBD1. The CDR3 runs 16 residues. The ends lost 4 bases at V and 3 bases at J; junction bases unmatched: 4. Germline V CDR1 and CDR2: SEHNR, FQNEAQ (reference sequence). Using reference TRBV7-9 and TRBJ1-4 for the parts outside the CDR3, the full variable domain is DTGVSQNPRHKITKRGQNVTFRCDPISEHNRLYWYRQTLGQGPEFLTYFQNEAQLEKSRLLSDRFSAERPKGSFSTLEIQRTEQGDSAMYLCASSSGQGVPNEKLFFGSGTQLSVL.

This chain uses TRBV16 with TRBJ1-1, with D uncertain. CDR3 length: 11 amino acids. The germline CDR1 and CDR2 sequences are KGHSY and FQNENV. V was clipped by 4 bases and J by 5 bases, with 5 bases between them. The CDR3 nucleotides read TGTGCCAGCAGCCCACGGACTGAAGCTTTCTTT. This codes for CASSPRTEAFF.

CDR3 coding DNA: TGTGCCAGCAGCTCTACCGGGACAGGGGGTTCACCCCTCCACTTT. Translating it yields CASSSTGTGGSPLHF. The genes are TRBV7-2 and TRBJ1-6; TRBD1 matches at 11 bases. Germline trimming cut 4 bases from V and 9 bases from J; bases unmatched to any gene: 5. Looked up from germline, CDR1 is SGHTA and CDR2 is FQGNSA. This CDR3 region has 15 residues.

The chain combines TRBV3-1 (or the pseudogene TRBV3-2) with TRBJ1-1; 9 bases align to TRBD1. Trimming at V came to 0 bases and at J to 11 bases, leaving 4 bases not matched to a gene. Germline V gives CDR1 LGHDT, CDR2 YNNKEL (reference sequence). The CDR3 totals 13 residues. The CDR3 region has the DNA TGTGCCAGCAGCCAAGATACAGGGGGCAGGGCTTTCTTT. It codes for CASSQDTGGRAFF.

This rearrangement joins TRBV19 to TRBJ1-1; no clear D gene. The CDR3 totals 13 residues. The germline CDR1 and CDR2 sequences are LNHDA and SQIVND (reference sequence). Between the trimmed V and J ends, which lost 3 bases and 4 bases, there was a span of 9 bases. Here the CDR3 DNA reads TGTGCCAGTAGTATCTACCCGGGCACTGAAGCTTTCTTT. This sequence encodes CASSIYPGTEAFF.

V gene TRBV16 combines with J gene TRBJ2-1; unclear D gene. CDR1 KGHSY and CDR2 FQNENV come from the germline V gene. The CDR3 sequence is 14 residues long. Deletions cut 2 bases from V and 3 bases from J, with 8 bases between. The CDR3 sequence: CASSQKQVYNEQFF. The CDR3 region has the DNA TGTGCCAGCAGCCAAAAGCAGGTCTACAATGAGCAGTTCTTC.

The chain has TRBV28 and TRBJ1-4; no firm D call. Germline CDR1 is MDHEN and CDR2 is SYDVKM. The CDR3 is 15 residues long. V was shortened by 2 bases and J by 5 bases, with 12 bases between the two germline ends. For the CDR3, the DNA is TGTGCCAGCAGTTTAACCGGACTGCGAAATGAAAAACTGTTTTTT. Residues: CASSLTGLRNEKLFF. The full variable domain, completed using reference TRBV28 and TRBJ1-4, is DVKVTQSSRYLVKRTGEKVFLECVQDMDHENMFWYRQDPGLGLRLIYFSYDVKMKEKGDIPEGYSVSREKKERFSLILESASTNQTSMYLCASSLTGLRNEKLFFGSGTQLSVL.

The chain links TRBV30 to TRBJ2-5; 12 nucleotides match TRBD2. The CDR3 has 16 residues. Trimming at V came to 0 bases and at J to 5 bases, leaving 7 bases not matched to a gene. CDR1 is GTSNPN and CDR2 is SVGIG in the germline V gene (reference sequence). The CDR3 protein is CAWSVSSGGALETQYF. The CDR3 DNA is TGTGCCTGGAGTGTTTCTAGCGGGGGGGCCTTGGAGACCCAGTACTTC.

The chain joins TRBV28 to TRBJ1-3; a weak D match, TRBD1 (5 bases). The CDR3 sequence is 15 residues long. The germline gives CDR1 MDHEN, CDR2 SYDVKM. The V and J ends lost 5 bases and 2 bases respectively, with 13 bases between them. CDR3 region: CASSGASAAGNTIYF. DNA for the CDR3: TGTGCCAGCAGTGGGGCCTCGGCCGCTGGAAACACCATATATTTT.

This chain joins TRBV19 and TRBJ2-1, with 7 bases that match TRBD2. V was pared by 5 bases and J by 0 bases, with 4 bases of the junction left unmatched. The CDR3 contains 15 residues. From germline, CDR1 is LNHDA and CDR2 SQIVND (reference sequence). The CDR3 DNA is TGTGCCAGTAGTGCGGGACTAAGCTCCTACAATGAGCAGTTCTTC. Residues: CASSAGLSSYNEQFF.

The count of this clone is one. The rearrangement joins TRBV5-6 to TRBJ1-4; 8 bases agree with TRBD1. Germline V gene lookup returns CDR1 SGHDT and CDR2 YYEEEE. The CDR3 covers 17 residues. Trimming removed 4 bases from V and 3 bases from J; junction bases left unmatched: 11. The CDR3 DNA reads TGTGCCAGCAGCCCGGGGACAGGCTTCTCGCCTAATGAAAAACTGTTTTTT. Encoded protein: CASSPGTGFSPNEKLFF.

Notes on this clone: Other nucleotide sequences in the sample specify the same CDR3. The rearrangement links TRBV6-6 to TRBJ1-1; D possibly corresponds to TRBD1 (5 bases). The CDR3 is 14 amino acids. Trimming left V 0 bases short and J 2 bases short, with 7 bases between. Germline CDR1 reads MNHNY; CDR2 reads SVGAGI (reference sequence). CDR3 protein: CASSYSTANTEAFF. For the CDR3, the DNA is TGTGCCAGCAGTTACTCGACAGCTAACACTGAAGCTTTCTTT.

This clone has a handful of counts. The rearrangement joins TRBV18 to TRBJ2-5; D may be TRBD2 (6 bases). Between the trimmed V and J ends, which lost 2 bases and 4 bases, there was a span of 17 bases. The germline V gene encodes CDR1 KGHSH and CDR2 LQKENI. CDR3 length equals 16 residues. CDR3 in amino acids: CASSPSRGIEGETQYF. The CDR3 DNA is TGTGCCAGCTCACCATCCCGGGGGATTGAGGGAGAGACCCAGTACTTC. Drawing the rest from reference TRBV18 and TRBJ2-5, the complete variable domain is NAGVMQNPRHLVRRRGQEARLRCSPMKGHSHVYWYRQLPEEGLKFMVYLQKENIIDESGMPKERFSAEFPKEGPSILRIQQVVRGDSAAYFCASSPSRGIEGETQYFGPGTRLLVL.

This clone was counted between two and nine times. Other DNA variants within this sample encode the same CDR3. This chain connects TRBV7-9 to TRBJ2-7; D is unresolved. Trimming removed 5 bases at V and 3 bases at J, with 5 bases between. The CDR3 sequence is 11 residues long. Germline V gene data show CDR1 as SEHNR and CDR2 as FQNEAQ (reference sequence). This CDR3 reads CASSSVYEQYF. The CDR3 bases are TGTGCCAGCAGCAGCGTCTACGAGCAGTACTTC.

This rearrangement joins TRBV7-9 to TRBJ1-2; 9 bases are a match to TRBD1. In germline, CDR1 is SEHNR, CDR2 FQNEAQ (reference sequence). The CDR3 consists of 16 residues. V dropped 5 bases and J dropped 2; count of bases not matched to a gene: 9. The CDR3 nucleotides are TGTGCCAGCAGCCCAACCAGGGACAGGGTAAACTATGGCTACACCTTC. It specifies CASSPTRDRVNYGYTF.

This chain uses TRBV7-8 with TRBJ1-2; 7 bases align to TRBD1. The trim removed 6 bases at V and 3 bases at J, leaving 10 bases unmatched. This CDR3 contains 15 residues. Germline loops: CDR1 SGHVS, CDR2 FQNEAQ. The CDR3 loop is CASSPTPGTDYGYTF. The CDR3 DNA sequence: TGTGCCAGCAGTCCCACCCCCGGGACAGACTATGGCTACACCTTC.

The rearrangement uses TRBV28 and TRBJ1-1; TRBD1 is a possible D gene (5 bases). This CDR3 is 14 amino acids long. CDR1 is MDHEN and CDR2 is SYDVKM in the germline V gene. V lost 5 bases and J lost 1, with 11 bases in between. CDR3 sequence (DNA): TGTGCCAGCAGTCCCAGTGACAGGAACACTGAAGCTTTCTTT. Translation: CASSPSDRNTEAFF.

This chain connects TRBV4-1 to TRBJ1-4, with TRBD1 matching over 11 bases. The CDR3 sequence is 17 residues long. The germline V gene has CDR1 MGHRA and CDR2 YSYEKL. Trimming took 4 bases from V and 3 from J; bases not matched to a gene: 7. DNA of the CDR3: TGCGCCAGCAGCCCGTCGGACAGGGGGCGGGCTAATGAAAAACTGTTTTTT. It translates to CASSPSDRGRANEKLFF.

The chain links TRBV9 to TRBJ2-7; 8 bases are a match to TRBD2. Trimming at V came to 0 bases and at J to 4 bases, leaving 3 bases not matched to a gene. The CDR3 has 14 residues. The germline CDR1 and CDR2 sequences are SGDLS and YYNGEE. The CDR3 nucleotides are TGTGCCAGCAGCGTAGAAACTAGCGGTTACGAGCAGTACTTC. It yields the protein CASSVETSGYEQYF.

The J gene is TRBJ1-4, the V gene TRBV7-9; D not certain. The length of the CDR3 is 16 residues. Germline V CDR1 and CDR2: SEHNR, FQNEAQ (reference sequence). Trimming pared 1 base from V and 3 bases from J, leaving 12 bases between. In DNA form, the CDR3 reads TGTGCCAGCAGCTTAGGTCTGGCAGATCCTAATGAAAAACTGTTTTTT. It translates to CASSLGLADPNEKLFF.

The chain combines TRBV3-1 (or the pseudogene TRBV3-2) with TRBJ1-4, with TRBD1 as a possible D gene (6 bases). The CDR3 consists of 12 residues. Trimming stripped 7 bases from V and 8 bases from J, with 11 bases between. The germline gives CDR1 LGHDT, CDR2 YNNKEL (reference sequence). The chain's CDR3 is CASKGTLEKLFF. Written as DNA, the CDR3 is TGTGCCAGCAAGGGGACACTCGAAAAACTGTTTTTT.

This sequence joins TRBV7-2 and TRBJ1-2, with no clear D. The germline CDR1 and CDR2 sequences are SGHTA and FQGNSA. Trimming took off 2 bases at V and 5 bases at J, with 9 bases between the two ends. This CDR3 has 13 amino acids. The CDR3 bases are TGTGCCAGCAGCTTAACTCTAGAATATGGCTACACCTTC. This gives the protein CASSLTLEYGYTF. Drawing the rest from reference TRBV7-2 and TRBJ1-2, the complete variable domain is GAGVSQSPSNKVTEKGKDVELRCDPISGHTALYWYRQSLGQGLEFLIYFQGNSAPDKSGLPSDRFSAERTGGSVSTLTIQRTQQEDSAVYLCASSLTLEYGYTFGSGTRLTVV.

This clone was detected only once. The chain is built from TRBV30 and TRBJ1-3; no clear D. Germline V lookup: CDR1 GTSNPN, CDR2 SVGIG (reference sequence). The germline V and J ends were trimmed by 4 bases and 0 bases, with 16 bases remaining between them. CDR3 length: 16 residues. Written as DNA, the CDR3 is TGTGCCTGGACCACCGGGAGGAGAAGCTCTGGAAACACCATATATTTT. Protein: CAWTTGRRSSGNTIYF.

This clone was seen only a few times. The V gene is TRBV11-2, the J gene TRBJ2-5, with D perhaps matching TRBD2 (6 bases). CDR3 length: 15 residues. Germline V lookup: CDR1 SGHAT, CDR2 FQNNGV. V gave up 4 bases and J gave up 3 bases, with 15 bases separating them. The CDR3 nucleotides are TGTGCCAGCAGCTCTGCCGGGACTGGGAAAGAGACCCAGTACTTC. Its protein is CASSSAGTGKETQYF.